A single sample is the source of the 30 T cell receptor beta chains below, sequenced in a study of T cells expressing NK-cell markers. TCRdb derives one entry per CDR3 protein from the 5' RACE reads, leaving out DNA. This repertoire comprises 200,000 to 300,000 distinct CDR3 sequences; its ten largest clones make up around 0.37%. Sequencing input: blood T cells: a sorted CD56 or NKG2C T cell subset, CD4+ or CD8+ T cells, or bulk PBMC T cells (not recorded which). The receptors were gathered from a man between 18 and 29 years old in good health.

The J gene is TRBJ1-3, the V gene TRBV28; TCRdb designates TRBD1, a call that cannot be tested without DNA. This CDR3 has 14 residues. Germline CDR1 reads MDHEN; CDR2 reads SYDVKM. The CDR3 protein is CASSSGVRGNTIYF. Based on the CDR3 plus reference TRBV28 and TRBJ1-3, the full variable domain is DVKVTQSSRYLVKRTGEKVFLECVQDMDHENMFWYRQDPGLGLRLIYFSYDVKMKEKGDIPEGYSVSREKKERFSLILESASTNQTSMYLCASSSGVRGNTIYFGEGSWLTVV.

J is TRBJ2-3 and V is TRBV29-1; TCRdb names TRBD1, which stays unverified in the absence of DNA. The CDR3 is 13 amino acids. CDR1 is SQVTM, CDR2 ANQGSEA, per germline. CDR3 amino acids: CSGRDANPDTQYF.

The J gene is TRBJ2-1, the V gene TRBV10-3; TCRdb names TRBD1, which stays unverified in the absence of DNA. This CDR3 is 12 amino acids long. CDR1 and CDR2 (germline): ENHRY, SYGVKD. CDR3 sequence reads: CATRYRGHEQFF.

The CDR3 spells CAVGGPPSYEQFF. The rearrangement joins TRBV6-6 to TRBJ2-1; lacking DNA, the TRBD2 call made by TCRdb goes unchecked. This CDR3 has 13 residues. CDR1 and CDR2 from the germline V gene are MNHNY and SVGAGI (reference sequence).

This chain links TRBV12-3 or TRBV12-4 with TRBJ2-5; TCRdb outputs TRBD1, but without DNA this stays unchecked. This CDR3 region has 13 residues. CDR3 in amino acids: CASSLGQGQTQYF.

The genes are TRBV12-3 or TRBV12-4 and TRBJ2-1; with no DNA, the TCRdb D assignment of TRBD2 cannot be verified. The CDR3 runs 11 residues. CDR3 residues: CASTGEGRQFF.

This chain links TRBV20-1 with TRBJ1-1. The germline V gene has CDR1 DFQATT and CDR2 SNEGSKA (reference sequence). The CDR3 runs 13 residues. The CDR3 sequence is CSARDPGPGEAFF.

The rearrangement uses TRBV20-1 and TRBJ1-6; TCRdb's assignment of TRBD1 cannot be checked, as there is no DNA. Germline values: CDR1 DFQATT, CDR2 SNEGSKA (reference sequence). The CDR3 has 14 amino acids. CDR3: CSANRQGASSPLHF.

The chain joins TRBV20-1 to TRBJ1-2; TCRdb's D call, TRBD1, is unchecked because there is no DNA. CDR1 and CDR2 (germline): DFQATT, SNEGSKA (reference sequence). This CDR3 has 12 amino acids. CDR3 region: CSAKGPDYGYTF.

J is TRBJ2-4 and V is TRBV6-1; TCRdb calls TRBD1, which cannot be checked without DNA. This CDR3 contains 16 residues. Germline CDR1 reads MNHNS; CDR2 reads SASEGT. The CDR3: CASTTRPGLAKNIQYF.

The chain employs TRBV12-3 or TRBV12-4 and TRBJ2-1; without DNA, the TCRdb call of TRBD2 cannot be checked. The CDR3 covers 16 residues. The CDR3 protein is CASSPSSGRIDNEQFF.

The chain employs TRBV6-4 and TRBJ2-1; the D call of TRBD1 rests on TCRdb alone, since no DNA is present to check it. This CDR3 comprises 15 residues. CDR1 MRHNA and CDR2 SNTAGT come from the germline V gene. CDR3 region: CASSPQGILGDEQFF.

The V and J genes are TRBV10-2 and TRBJ2-6; TCRdb proposes TRBD1, but this gene call is untestable without DNA. CDR1 is WSHSY, CDR2 SAAADI, per germline. There are 16 residues in the CDR3. Here the CDR3 reads CASSKTGNSGANVLTF.

The chain combines TRBV5-1 with TRBJ2-1; TCRdb gives TRBD2 as the D gene, but with no DNA this cannot be confirmed. Germline assignment: CDR1 SGHRS and CDR2 YFSETQ. The CDR3 length is 18 residues. The CDR3 loop is CASSLGHYPRRSYNEQFF.

The chain's CDR3 is CASSLLQGGLMNTEAFF. J is TRBJ1-1 and V is TRBV18; TCRdb's D call, TRBD1, is unchecked because there is no DNA. The germline CDR1 and CDR2 sequences are KGHSH and LQKENI. CDR3 length equals 17 residues. Complete variable domain (other parts from reference TRBV18 and TRBJ1-1): NAGVMQNPRHLVRRRGQEARLRCSPMKGHSHVYWYRQLPEEGLKFMVYLQKENIIDESGMPKERFSAEFPKEGPSILRIQQVVRGDSAAYFCASSLLQGGLMNTEAFFGQGTRLTVV.

The chain couples TRBV12-3 or TRBV12-4 to TRBJ1-2; the D call from TCRdb, TRBD1, cannot be confirmed without DNA. The CDR3 contains 13 residues. The CDR3 protein is CASSYGGSGGYTF.

The rearrangement joins TRBV29-1 to TRBJ2-3; TCRdb returns TRBD2, unconfirmable since there is no DNA. The germline CDR1 and CDR2 sequences are SQVTM and ANQGSEA. The CDR3 is 13 residues long. CDR3 loop: CSVGLAFTDTQYF.

V is TRBV6-2 or TRBV6-3 and J is TRBJ2-5; lacking DNA, the TRBD2 call made by TCRdb goes unchecked. The CDR3 length is 17 residues. Germline V lookup: CDR1 MNHEY, CDR2 SVGEGT. The CDR3 loop reads CASSSLRTRSLQETQYF.

This sequence joins TRBV24-1 and TRBJ2-1; absent DNA, TCRdb's TRBD2 call cannot be checked. The CDR3 totals 14 residues. Per the germline V gene, CDR1 is KGHDR and CDR2 is SFDVKD. The CDR3 region is CATALAGESSEQFF.

The chain links TRBV7-9 to TRBJ2-1; the D call of TRBD1 rests on TCRdb alone, since no DNA is present to check it. The CDR3 extends over 15 amino acids. CDR1 is SEHNR and CDR2 is FQNEAQ in the germline V gene (reference sequence). CDR3 amino acids: CASSSGTATYNEQFF.

This sequence joins TRBV7-9 and TRBJ2-2. In germline, CDR1 is SEHNR, CDR2 FQNEAQ (reference sequence). The CDR3 sequence is 14 residues long. CDR3 protein: CASSLMADTGELFF.

V and J are TRBV29-1 and TRBJ2-1. This CDR3 has 11 residues. The germline V gene encodes CDR1 SQVTM and CDR2 ANQGSEA. The CDR3 protein is CSVETVNEQFF.

This sequence joins TRBV12-3 or TRBV12-4 and TRBJ2-1; TCRdb's assignment of TRBD1 cannot be checked, as there is no DNA. This CDR3 has 11 amino acids. The CDR3 region is CASRLTVEQFF.

This sequence joins TRBV24-1 and TRBJ1-5; absent DNA, TCRdb's TRBD1 call cannot be checked. CDR1 and CDR2 from the germline V gene are KGHDR and SFDVKD. This CDR3 has 14 amino acids. CDR3 region: CATSDLKTGQPQHF.

The CDR3 sequence: CASSPGTSTGELFF. The V call is TRBV18, the J call TRBJ2-2; absent DNA, TCRdb's TRBD1 call cannot be checked. Germline CDR1 KGHSH, CDR2 LQKENI. This CDR3 spans 14 amino acids.

The chain couples TRBV9 to TRBJ2-2; without DNA, the TCRdb call of TRBD1 cannot be checked. Germline CDR1 reads SGDLS; CDR2 reads YYNGEE. The CDR3 runs to 18 residues. Here the CDR3 reads CASSVRQGGPHNTGELFF.

V and J are TRBV7-2 and TRBJ1-2; checking the TCRdb D call of TRBD1 is not possible without DNA. The length of the CDR3 is 17 residues. The germline V gene has CDR1 SGHTA and CDR2 FQGNSA. The CDR3 is CASSSSIPGQGVGGYTF.

The chain links TRBV29-1 to TRBJ1-2; TCRdb returns TRBD1, unconfirmable since there is no DNA. CDR1 SQVTM and CDR2 ANQGSEA come from the germline V gene. The CDR3 is 11 amino acids. The CDR3 sequence is CSVRPGYGYTF.

The J gene is TRBJ1-1, the V gene TRBV6-5; TCRdb gives TRBD1 as the D gene, but with no DNA this cannot be confirmed. This CDR3 spans 12 amino acids. CDR1 MNHEY and CDR2 SVGAGI come from the germline V gene. The CDR3 loop reads CASQTGLAEAFF.

J is TRBJ2-2 and V is TRBV10-3; without DNA, the TCRdb call of TRBD2 cannot be checked. CDR1 and CDR2 from the germline V gene are ENHRY and SYGVKD. The CDR3 is made up of 17 amino acids. The CDR3 loop reads CAISRAGQITNTGELFF.